The subject of this entry is one T cell receptor beta chain. Time point: persistent/refractory GD, antithyroid drugs over 5 years with positive TRAb. The TCR library was made from RNA extracted from PBMCs. The sample comes from a study of regulatory T cells in long-lasting Graves disease. Construction of the TCR beta libraries employed iRepertoire HTBI primers in conjunction with Arm-PCR of CDR3 regions. TCRdb called the multiplex PCR reads again in MiXCR, with one record for every CDR3 protein. The data contain 360,000 or so distinct CDR3 sequences, roughly 24% of them singletons. Trimming cost V 3 bases and J 3 bases, with 12 bases left between them. Germline V lookup: CDR1 MGHRA, CDR2 YSYEKL. The CDR3 covers 14 residues.

The chain recombines TRBV4-1 with TRBJ2-7; D is perhaps TRBD1 (6 bases). This TCR derives from a woman in her 40s with Graves disease. The input for sequencing was peripheral blood mononuclear cells (PBMCs), taken when the disease was refractory, from a patient treated with antithyroid drugs. CDR3 in DNA: TGCGCCAGCAGCCATCCGGACAGTATCTACGAGCAGTACTTC. Amino acids: CASSHPDSIYEQYF.